This TCR beta chain was retrieved from a study of T cell clonality in common variable immunodeficiency. Overall study findings and caveats: Common variable immunodeficiency TCR beta sequences reportedly had fewer deletions and N-nucleotide insertions. Fewer TCRbeta clones were shared among CVID subjects than controls.

Many counts were recorded for this clone. What it binds is not known. The observed sequence ends 3 residues before the CDR3 terminus, with the missing tail filled in from the germline J gene. Using immunoSEQ multiplex PCR, the repertoire was profiled, and TCRdb retains in-frame clones only, with some absent. In total the sample includes about 21,000 clones, none of them seen once. The CDR3 length is 14 residues. The V gene lost 5 bases and the J gene lost 2 bases, with 13 bases spanning the gap. CDR1 and CDR2 (germline): SEHNR, FQNEAQ (reference sequence). Most patients and controls had Caucasian heritage.

The clonotype comes from a human donor with common variable immunodeficiency. Sample: peripheral blood mononuclear cells. V usage is TRBV7-9 and J usage is TRBJ2-7; D not resolved. The sequenced CDR3 bases are TGTGCCAGCAGCCAACCGTTCGACACCTACGAG. Translating gives CASSQPFDTYE. The whole CDR3 reads CASSQPFDTYEQYF.